At least ten counts were recorded for the clone carrying this T cell receptor beta chain. Antigen unknown. These data are taken from a study of naive and memory T cell subsets. The beta constant-region primer was an equimolar mix of two oligonucleotides covering TRBC1 and TRBC2. An oligonucleotide with the SP2 primer and a 12-nucleotide UMI was ligated to the cDNA 3' end. MiXCR, applied by TCRdb to the UMI-ligation and nested PCR reads, yields one record per CDR3 protein. The sample yields some 100,000 distinct CDR3 sequences, approximately 6.5% seen once. V lost 4 bases and J lost 6; bases outside the gene matches: 11. CDR3 size: 15 residues. Germline V gene lookup returns CDR1 SGHVS and CDR2 FQNEAQ. Points from the study as a whole: Over 95% of naive TCR sequences appeared only once after error correction, unlike memory subsets.

This receptor was identified in a human donor in good health. The sequencing input was central memory CD4+ T cells from blood. The J gene is TRBJ1-2, the V gene TRBV7-8; 7 bases agree with TRBD1. The CDR3 sequence: CASSSQGGTVDGYTF. CDR3 DNA sequence: TGTGCCAGCAGCTCCCAGGGGGGGACCGTCGATGGCTACACCTTC.